This section outlines one T cell receptor (beta chain) sequence together with its context. The junction departs from the called germline gene at one end, perhaps through a read error. The entry originates in a study of blood T cell repertoires in COVID-19. Measured with immunoSEQ multiplex PCR; TCRdb has only the in-frame clones, and not every one. The repertoire holds around 280,000 clones, with about 86% as singletons. The CDR3 consists of 16 residues. Germline values: CDR1 MNHEY, CDR2 SVGAGI. The source is a woman in her thirties who had recovered from COVID-19. The chain has TRBV6-5 and TRBJ1-1; 10 nucleotides line up with TRBD1. Sequencing input: peripheral blood. In nucleotides, the CDR3 is TGTGCCAGCAGTTACGGGGACAGGGGAGTGAAGACTGAAGCTTTCTTT. Amino acid sequence: CASSYGDRGVKTEAFF.